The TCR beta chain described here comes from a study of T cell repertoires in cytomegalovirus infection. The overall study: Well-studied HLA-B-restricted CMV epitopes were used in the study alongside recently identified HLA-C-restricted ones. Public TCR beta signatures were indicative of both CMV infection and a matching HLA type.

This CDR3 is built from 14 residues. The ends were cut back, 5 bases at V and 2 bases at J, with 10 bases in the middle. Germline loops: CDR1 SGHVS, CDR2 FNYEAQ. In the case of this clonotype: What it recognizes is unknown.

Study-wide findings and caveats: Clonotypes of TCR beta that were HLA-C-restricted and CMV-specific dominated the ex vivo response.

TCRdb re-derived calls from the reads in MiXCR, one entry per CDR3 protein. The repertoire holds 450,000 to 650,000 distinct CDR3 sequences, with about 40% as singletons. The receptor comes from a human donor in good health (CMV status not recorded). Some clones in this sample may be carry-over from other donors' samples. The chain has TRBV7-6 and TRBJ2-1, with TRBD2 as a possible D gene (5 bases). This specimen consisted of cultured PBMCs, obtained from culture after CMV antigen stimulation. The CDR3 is CASSPERPYNEQFF. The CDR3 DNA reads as TGTGCCAGCAGCCCGGAGCGGCCCTACAATGAGCAGTTCTTC.